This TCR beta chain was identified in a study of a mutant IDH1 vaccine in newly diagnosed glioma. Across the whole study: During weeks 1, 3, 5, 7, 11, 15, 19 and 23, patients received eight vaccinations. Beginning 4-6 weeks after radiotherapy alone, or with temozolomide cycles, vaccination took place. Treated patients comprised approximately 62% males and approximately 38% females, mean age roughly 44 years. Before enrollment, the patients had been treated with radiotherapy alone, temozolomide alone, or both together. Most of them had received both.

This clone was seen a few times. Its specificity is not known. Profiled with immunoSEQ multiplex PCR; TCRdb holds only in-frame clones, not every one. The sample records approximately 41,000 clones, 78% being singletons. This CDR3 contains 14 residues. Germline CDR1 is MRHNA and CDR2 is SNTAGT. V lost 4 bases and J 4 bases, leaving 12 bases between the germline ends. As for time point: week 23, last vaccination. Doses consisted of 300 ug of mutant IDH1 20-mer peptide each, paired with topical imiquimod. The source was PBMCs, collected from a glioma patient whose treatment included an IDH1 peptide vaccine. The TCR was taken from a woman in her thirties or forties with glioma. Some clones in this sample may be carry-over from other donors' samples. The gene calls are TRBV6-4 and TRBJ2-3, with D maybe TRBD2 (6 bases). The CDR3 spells CASSATGEADTQYF. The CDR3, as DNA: TGTGCCAGCAGTGCGACGGGGGAGGCAGATACGCAGTATTTT.